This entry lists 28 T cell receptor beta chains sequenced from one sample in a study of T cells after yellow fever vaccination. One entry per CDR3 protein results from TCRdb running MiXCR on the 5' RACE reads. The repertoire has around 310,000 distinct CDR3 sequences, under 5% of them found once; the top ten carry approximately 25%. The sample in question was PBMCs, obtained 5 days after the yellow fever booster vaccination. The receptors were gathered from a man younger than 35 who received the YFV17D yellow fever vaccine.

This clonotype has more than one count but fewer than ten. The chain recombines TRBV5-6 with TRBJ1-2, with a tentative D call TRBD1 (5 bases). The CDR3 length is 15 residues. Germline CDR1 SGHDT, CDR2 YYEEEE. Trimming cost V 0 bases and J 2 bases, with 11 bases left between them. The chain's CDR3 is CASSLDNGANYGYTF. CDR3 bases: TGTGCCAGCAGCTTGGATAACGGGGCCAACTATGGCTACACCTTC.

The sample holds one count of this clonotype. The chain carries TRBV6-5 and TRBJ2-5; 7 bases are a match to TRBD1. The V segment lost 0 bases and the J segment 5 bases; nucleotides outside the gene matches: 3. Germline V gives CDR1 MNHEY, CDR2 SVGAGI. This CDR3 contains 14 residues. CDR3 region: CASSYSTGLETQYF. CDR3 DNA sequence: TGTGCCAGCAGTTACTCGACAGGGCTGGAGACCCAGTACTTC.

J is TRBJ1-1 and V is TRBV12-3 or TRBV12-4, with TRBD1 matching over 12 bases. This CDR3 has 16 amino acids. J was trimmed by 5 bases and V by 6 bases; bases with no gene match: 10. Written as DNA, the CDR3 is TGTGCCAGCAGCTCCGGGGACAGGGGGCTGAGGACTGAAGCTTTCTTT. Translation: CASSSGDRGLRTEAFF.

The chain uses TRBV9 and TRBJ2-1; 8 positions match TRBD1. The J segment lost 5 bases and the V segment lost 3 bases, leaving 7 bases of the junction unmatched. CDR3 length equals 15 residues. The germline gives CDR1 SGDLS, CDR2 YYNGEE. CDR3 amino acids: CASSADRVGNNEQFF. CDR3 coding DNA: TGTGCCAGCAGCGCGGACAGGGTCGGGAACAATGAGCAGTTCTTC.

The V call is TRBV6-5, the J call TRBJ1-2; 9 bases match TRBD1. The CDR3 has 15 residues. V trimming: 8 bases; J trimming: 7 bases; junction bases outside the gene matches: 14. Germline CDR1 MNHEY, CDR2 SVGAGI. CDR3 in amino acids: CASRTGGAFFGGYTF. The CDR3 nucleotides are TGTGCCAGCCGTACAGGGGGCGCTTTTTTTGGTGGCTACACCTTC.

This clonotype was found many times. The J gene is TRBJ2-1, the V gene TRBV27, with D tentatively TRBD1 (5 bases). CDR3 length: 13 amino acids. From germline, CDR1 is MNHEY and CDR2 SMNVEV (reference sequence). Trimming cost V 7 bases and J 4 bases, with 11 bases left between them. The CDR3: CASTSGLYNEQFF. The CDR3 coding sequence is TGTGCCAGCACTTCAGGGCTATACAATGAGCAGTTCTTC.

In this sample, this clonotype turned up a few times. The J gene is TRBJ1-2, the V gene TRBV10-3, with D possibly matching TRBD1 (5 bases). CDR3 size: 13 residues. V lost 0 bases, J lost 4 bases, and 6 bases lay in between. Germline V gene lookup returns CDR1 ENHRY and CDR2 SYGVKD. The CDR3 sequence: CAISESGVYGYTF. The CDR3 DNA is TGTGCCATCAGTGAGTCAGGGGTCTATGGCTACACCTTC.

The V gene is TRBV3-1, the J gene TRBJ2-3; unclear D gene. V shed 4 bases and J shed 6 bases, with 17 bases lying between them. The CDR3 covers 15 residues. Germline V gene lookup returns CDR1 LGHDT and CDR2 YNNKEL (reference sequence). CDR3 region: CASSLQVTSPDTQYF. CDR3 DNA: TGTGCCAGCAGCCTCCAAGTAACTTCGCCGGATACGCAGTATTTT.

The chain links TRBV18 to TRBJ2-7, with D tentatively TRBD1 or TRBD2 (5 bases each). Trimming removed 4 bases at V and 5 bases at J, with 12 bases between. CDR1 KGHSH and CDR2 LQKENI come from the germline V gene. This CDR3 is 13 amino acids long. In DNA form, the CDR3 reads TGTGCCAGCTCACGGGGTGGGGGAGACGAGCAGTACGTC. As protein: CASSRGGGDEQYV.

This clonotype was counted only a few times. This CDR3 reads CASSIAGGQETQYF. The CDR3 DNA sequence: TGTGCCAGCAGCATAGCGGGGGGCCAAGAGACCCAGTACTTC. The chain carries TRBV4-2 and TRBJ2-5; TRBD2 aligns across 10 bases. V shed 5 bases and J 1 base; nucleotides not matched to a gene: 1. Germline V lookup: CDR1 LGHNA, CDR2 YNFKEQ. The CDR3 totals 14 residues.

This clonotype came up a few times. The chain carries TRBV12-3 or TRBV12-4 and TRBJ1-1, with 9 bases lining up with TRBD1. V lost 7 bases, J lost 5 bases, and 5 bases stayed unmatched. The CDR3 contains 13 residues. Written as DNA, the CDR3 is TGTGCCAGCATCAAGACAGGGGGAACTGAAGCTTTCTTT. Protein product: CASIKTGGTEAFF.

CDR3 sequence (DNA): TGTGCCAGCAGCCAAACCCTAGCGGTATTCGAGACCCAGTACTTC. Translation: CASSQTLAVFETQYF. This chain uses TRBV4-2 with TRBJ2-5, with 7 bases fitting TRBD2. Germline assignment: CDR1 LGHNA and CDR2 YNFKEQ. The CDR3 length is 15 residues. Unmatched junction bases numbered 8, after V lost 2 bases and J lost 5 bases.

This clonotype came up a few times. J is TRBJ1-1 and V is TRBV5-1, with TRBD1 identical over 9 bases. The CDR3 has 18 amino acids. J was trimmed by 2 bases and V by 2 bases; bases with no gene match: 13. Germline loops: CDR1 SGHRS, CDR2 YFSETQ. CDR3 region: CASSFDFRDRELNTEAFF. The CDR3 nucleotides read TGCGCCAGCAGCTTTGACTTCCGGGACAGGGAACTTAACACTGAAGCTTTCTTT.

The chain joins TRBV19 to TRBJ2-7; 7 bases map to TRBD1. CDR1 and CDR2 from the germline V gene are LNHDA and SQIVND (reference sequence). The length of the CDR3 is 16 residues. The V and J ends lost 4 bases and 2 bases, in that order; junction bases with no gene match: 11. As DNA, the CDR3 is TGTGCCAGTAGTACCCCCAGGGACAGCTCCACCTACGAGCAGTACTTC. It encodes CASSTPRDSSTYEQYF.

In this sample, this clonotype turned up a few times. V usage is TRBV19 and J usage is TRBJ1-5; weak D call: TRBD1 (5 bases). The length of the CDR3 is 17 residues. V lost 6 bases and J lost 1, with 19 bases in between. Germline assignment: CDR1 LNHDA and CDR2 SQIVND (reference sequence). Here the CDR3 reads CASRGILRGPSNQPQHF. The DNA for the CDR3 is TGTGCCAGTAGGGGGATTTTGAGGGGCCCGAGCAATCAGCCCCAGCATTTT.

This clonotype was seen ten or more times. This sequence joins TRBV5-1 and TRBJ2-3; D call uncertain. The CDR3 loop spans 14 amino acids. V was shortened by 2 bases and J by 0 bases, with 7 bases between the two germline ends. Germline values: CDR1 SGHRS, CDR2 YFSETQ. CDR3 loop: CASSFSSSTDTQYF. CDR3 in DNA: TGCGCCAGCAGCTTTAGCTCTAGCACAGATACGCAGTATTTT.

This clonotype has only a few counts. The CDR3 sequence: CASSGGTVNYGYTF. The CDR3, as DNA: TGCGCCAGCAGCGGTGGGACAGTTAACTATGGCTACACCTTC. The chain joins TRBV5-1 to TRBJ1-2; TRBD1 aligns across 7 bases. J was trimmed by 1 base and V by 4 bases; bases with no gene match: 4. Germline lookup yields CDR1 SGHRS and CDR2 YFSETQ. This CDR3 has 14 amino acids.

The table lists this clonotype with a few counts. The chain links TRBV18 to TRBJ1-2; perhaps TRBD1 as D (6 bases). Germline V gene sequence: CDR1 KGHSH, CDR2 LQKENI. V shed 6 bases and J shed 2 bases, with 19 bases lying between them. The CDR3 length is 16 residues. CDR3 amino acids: CASSLNGGLGNYGYTF. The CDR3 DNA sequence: TGTGCCAGCTCTCTTAACGGGGGGCTGGGGAACTATGGCTACACCTTC.

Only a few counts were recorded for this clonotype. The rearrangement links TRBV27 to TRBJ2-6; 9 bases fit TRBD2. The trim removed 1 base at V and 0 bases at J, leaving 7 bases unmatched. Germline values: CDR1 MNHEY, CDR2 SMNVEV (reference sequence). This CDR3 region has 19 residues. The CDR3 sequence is CASSLYLTSGSSGANVLTF. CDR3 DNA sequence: TGTGCCAGCAGTTTATACCTGACTAGCGGAAGCTCTGGGGCCAACGTCCTGACTTTC.

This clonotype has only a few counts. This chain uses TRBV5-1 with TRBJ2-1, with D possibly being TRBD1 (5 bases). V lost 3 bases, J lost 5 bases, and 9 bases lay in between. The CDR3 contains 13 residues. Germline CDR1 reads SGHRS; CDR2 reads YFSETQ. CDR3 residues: CASSWGLNNEQFF. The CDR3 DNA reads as TGCGCCAGCAGCTGGGGCCTGAACAATGAGCAGTTCTTC.

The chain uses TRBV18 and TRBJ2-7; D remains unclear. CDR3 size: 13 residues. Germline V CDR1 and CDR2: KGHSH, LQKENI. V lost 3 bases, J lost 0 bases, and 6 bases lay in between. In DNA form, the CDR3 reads TGTGCCAGCTCACCGGAGAGCTCCTACGAGCAGTACTTC. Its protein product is CASSPESSYEQYF.

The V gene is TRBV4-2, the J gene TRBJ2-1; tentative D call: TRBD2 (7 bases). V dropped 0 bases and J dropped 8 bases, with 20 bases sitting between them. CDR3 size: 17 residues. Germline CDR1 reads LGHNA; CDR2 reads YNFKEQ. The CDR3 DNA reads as TGTGCCAGCAGCCAAGATCCGGTGGGGGGGGGCGGCGATGAGCAGTTCTTC. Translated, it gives CASSQDPVGGGGDEQFF.

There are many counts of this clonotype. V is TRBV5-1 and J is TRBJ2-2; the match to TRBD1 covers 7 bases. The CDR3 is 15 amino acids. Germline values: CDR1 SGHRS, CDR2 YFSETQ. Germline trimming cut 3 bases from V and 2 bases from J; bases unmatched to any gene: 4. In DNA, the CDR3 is TGCGCCAGCAGCTCACAGGGGCCTAACACCGGGGAGCTGTTTTTT. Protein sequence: CASSSQGPNTGELFF.

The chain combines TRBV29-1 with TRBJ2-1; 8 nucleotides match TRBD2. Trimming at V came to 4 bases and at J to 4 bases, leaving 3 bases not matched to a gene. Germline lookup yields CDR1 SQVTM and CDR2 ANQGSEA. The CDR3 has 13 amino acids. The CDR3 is CSVVPSGYNEQFF. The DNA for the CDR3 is TGCAGCGTTGTGCCTAGCGGGTACAATGAGCAGTTCTTC.

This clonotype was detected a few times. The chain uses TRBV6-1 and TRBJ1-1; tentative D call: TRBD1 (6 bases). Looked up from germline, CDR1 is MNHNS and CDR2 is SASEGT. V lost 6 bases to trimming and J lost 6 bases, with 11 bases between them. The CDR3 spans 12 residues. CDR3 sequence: CASRQGDAEAFF. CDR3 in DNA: TGTGCCAGCAGACAGGGTGACGCTGAAGCTTTCTTT.

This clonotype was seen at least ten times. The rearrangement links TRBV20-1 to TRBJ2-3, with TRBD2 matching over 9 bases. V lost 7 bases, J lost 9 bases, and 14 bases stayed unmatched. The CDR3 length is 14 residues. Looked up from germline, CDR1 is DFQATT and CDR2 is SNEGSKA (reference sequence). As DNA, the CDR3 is TGCAGTGTTCCCGTAGCGGGGGACCTTATGACGCAGTATTTT. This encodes CSVPVAGDLMTQYF.

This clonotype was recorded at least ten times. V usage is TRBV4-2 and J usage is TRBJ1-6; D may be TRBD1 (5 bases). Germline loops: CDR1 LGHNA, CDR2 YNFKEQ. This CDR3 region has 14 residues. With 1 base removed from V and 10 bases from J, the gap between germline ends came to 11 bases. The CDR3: CASSQAGDWSPLHF. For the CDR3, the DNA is TGTGCCAGCAGCCAAGCGGGGGATTGGTCACCCCTCCACTTT.

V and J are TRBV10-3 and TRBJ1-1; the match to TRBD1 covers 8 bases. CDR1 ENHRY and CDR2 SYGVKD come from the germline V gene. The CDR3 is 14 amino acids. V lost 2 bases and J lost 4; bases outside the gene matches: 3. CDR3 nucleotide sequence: TGTGCCATCAGTGAGCGACAGGGGCGCACTGAAGCTTTCTTT. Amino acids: CAISERQGRTEAFF.